The T cell receptor beta chain described here comes from a study of T-cell memory formation after mild COVID-19. For the study at large: TCR clusters mostly belonged to single donors. Findings and caveats of the study: The main location of contracting CD4+ clones was CM and EM, and that of contracting CD8+ clones was EMRA.

Each CDR3 protein is one row after TCRdb ran MiXCR on the 5' RACE reads. The sample lists some 68,000 distinct CDR3 sequences; over 15% were seen once. The germline CDR1 and CDR2 sequences are MGHRA and YSYEKL. The CDR3 runs 15 residues. V trimming: 4 bases; J trimming: 6 bases; junction bases outside the gene matches: 12. On this clonotype: What it binds is not known.

V usage is TRBV4-1 and J usage is TRBJ2-7; TRBD1 matches 7 bases. This receptor was taken from an adult woman who had mild COVID-19 (a few samples of this study predate the infection). Cell type and time point are not known. What was sequenced was PBMCs or a T cell subset sorted from them (not recorded which). The CDR3 DNA follows: TGCGCCAGCAGCCTTCGACAGGGTCTGTCACTCGAGCAGTACTTC. Translating gives CASSLRQGLSLEQYF.